These 10 T cell receptor beta chains originate from one sample sequenced in a study of blood T cell repertoires in COVID-19. Measured with immunoSEQ multiplex PCR; TCRdb has only the in-frame clones, and not every one. The sample carries hundreds of thousands of clones, over 80% recorded once. The sample comprised peripheral blood. Every receptor here comes from a middle-aged woman who had recovered from COVID-19.

The V gene is TRBV25-1, the J gene TRBJ2-2; 14 positions agree with TRBD2. Germline CDR1 MGHDK, CDR2 SYGVNS. The CDR3 loop spans 14 amino acids. V shed 6 bases and J 6 bases; nucleotides not matched to a gene: 0. CDR3 bases: TGTGCCAGCAGGACTAGCGGGGGGGCCGGGGAGCTGTTTTTT. Amino acid sequence: CASRTSGGAGELFF.

V gene TRBV7-9 combines with J gene TRBJ1-2; a possible D gene is TRBD1 (5 bases). The CDR3 loop spans 15 amino acids. Germline-derived CDR1 and CDR2 are SEHNR and FQNEAQ (reference sequence). Between the trimmed V and J ends, which lost 5 bases and 3 bases, there was a span of 16 bases. CDR3: CASSADSGLHYGYTF. The CDR3 nucleotides read TGTGCCAGCAGCGCCGATTCAGGGCTCCACTATGGCTACACCTTC. Drawing the rest from reference TRBV7-9 and TRBJ1-2, the complete variable domain is DTGVSQNPRHKITKRGQNVTFRCDPISEHNRLYWYRQTLGQGPEFLTYFQNEAQLEKSRLLSDRFSAERPKGSFSTLEIQRTEQGDSAMYLCASSADSGLHYGYTFGSGTRLTVV.

The gene calls are TRBV10-3 and TRBJ1-6, with 9 bases lining up with TRBD1. Germline loops: CDR1 ENHRY, CDR2 SYGVKD. The CDR3 covers 17 residues. J gave up 9 bases and V 8 bases, and 17 bases lay outside the gene matches. The CDR3 protein is CAIGETPPRTGVSPLHF. CDR3 coding DNA: TGTGCCATCGGCGAAACCCCTCCGAGGACAGGGGTTTCACCCCTCCACTTT.

V is TRBV10-3 and J is TRBJ2-5; D perhaps matches TRBD1 (6 bases). There are 13 residues in the CDR3. With 5 bases removed from V and 5 bases from J, the gap between germline ends came to 12 bases. Germline CDR1 reads ENHRY; CDR2 reads SYGVKD. This CDR3 reads CAISPGHRETQYF. As DNA, the CDR3 is TGTGCCATCAGTCCGGGACACCGGGAGACCCAGTACTTC.

The V gene is TRBV19, the J gene TRBJ1-2; 7 bases fit TRBD1. Germline assignment: CDR1 LNHDA and CDR2 SQIVND (reference sequence). Trimming removed 3 bases from V and 3 bases from J; junction bases left unmatched: 4. The CDR3 is 14 amino acids. The CDR3 nucleotides read TGTGCCAGTAGTATGTCGGACAGGTACTATGGCTACACCTTC. Translation gives CASSMSDRYYGYTF.

This rearrangement joins TRBV5-1 to TRBJ2-2; 10 bases are a match to TRBD2. V was pared by 1 base and J by 1 base, with 4 bases of the junction left unmatched. The CDR3 has 17 residues. Germline V lookup: CDR1 SGHRS, CDR2 YFSETQ. The CDR3 protein is CASSLLGLAENTGELFF. The CDR3 DNA is TGCGCCAGCAGCTTGCTCGGACTAGCGGAGAACACCGGGGAGCTGTTTTTT.

The CDR3 reads CASSVSSSGDTQYF. CDR3 nucleotides: TGTGCCAGCAGCGTATCTTCCTCGGGAGATACGCAGTATTTT. The chain links TRBV9 to TRBJ2-3, with D uncertain. Per germline, CDR1 SGDLS and CDR2 YYNGEE. The V gene lost 1 base and the J gene lost 5 bases, with 11 bases spanning the gap. The CDR3 spans 14 residues.

The chain recombines TRBV28 with TRBJ1-1; D is unclear. Germline lookup yields CDR1 MDHEN and CDR2 SYDVKM. The CDR3 is made up of 18 amino acids. The V and J ends lost 2 bases and 1 base respectively, with 20 bases between them. The CDR3 protein is CASSLGPHRADTNTEAFF. CDR3 DNA sequence: TGTGCCAGCAGTTTAGGCCCCCATCGTGCGGATACGAACACTGAAGCTTTCTTT.

Concerning this clone itself: This specimen includes other DNA sequences encoding the same CDR3. The chain employs TRBV5-1 and TRBJ2-3, with 9 bases lining up with TRBD2. CDR3 length: 16 residues. CDR1 and CDR2 from the germline V gene are SGHRS and YFSETQ. With 0 bases clipped from V and 0 bases from J, the junction kept 2 bases outside the gene matches. The CDR3 DNA reads TGCGCCAGCAGCTTGGCTCTAGCGGGGAGCACAGATACGCAGTATTTT. Its translation: CASSLALAGSTDTQYF.

This chain uses TRBV7-8 with TRBJ1-6; no reliable D call. The V gene lost 1 base and the J gene lost 10 bases, with 11 bases spanning the gap. Per the germline V gene, CDR1 is SGHVS and CDR2 is FQNEAQ. The CDR3 is 14 amino acids. This CDR3 is CASSLGRQASPLHF. In DNA, the CDR3 is TGTGCCAGCAGCTTAGGCAGGCAAGCCTCACCCCTCCACTTT.